Sequencing of this T cell receptor (beta chain) was carried out in a study of blood T cell repertoires in COVID-19. Study background: T cells, B-cell-depleted T cells, or PBMCs provided the cDNA or gDNA that served as material.

Measured with immunoSEQ multiplex PCR; TCRdb has only the in-frame clones, and not every one. The sample consists of 85,000 to 95,000 clones, about 91% of them appearing once. V was trimmed by 3 bases and J by 1 base, leaving 19 bases between them. This CDR3 has 17 residues. Germline loops: CDR1 MNHNS, CDR2 SASEGT. The source of this sequence is a man in his sixties with acute or convalescent COVID-19. Sample: peripheral blood. This chain links TRBV6-1 with TRBJ2-7; D perhaps matches TRBD1 (6 bases). In DNA, the CDR3 is TGTGCCAGCAGTGATTTTCTCCGGACAGTTAGGTCCTACGAGCAGTACTTC. Protein sequence: CASSDFLRTVRSYEQYF.